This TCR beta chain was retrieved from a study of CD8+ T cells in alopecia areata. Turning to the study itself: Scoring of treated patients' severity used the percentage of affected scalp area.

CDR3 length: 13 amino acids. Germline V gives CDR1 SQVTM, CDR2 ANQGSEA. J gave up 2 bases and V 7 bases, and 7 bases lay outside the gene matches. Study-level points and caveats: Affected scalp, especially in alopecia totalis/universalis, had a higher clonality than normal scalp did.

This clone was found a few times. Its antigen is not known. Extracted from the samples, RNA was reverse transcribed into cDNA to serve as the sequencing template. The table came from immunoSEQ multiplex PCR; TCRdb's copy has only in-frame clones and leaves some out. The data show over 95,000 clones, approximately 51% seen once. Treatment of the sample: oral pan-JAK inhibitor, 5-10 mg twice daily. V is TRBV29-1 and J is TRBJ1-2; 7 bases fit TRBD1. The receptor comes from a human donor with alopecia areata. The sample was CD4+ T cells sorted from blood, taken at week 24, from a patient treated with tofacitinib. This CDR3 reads CSASQGQNYGYTF. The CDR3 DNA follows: TGCAGCGCAAGCCAGGGACAGAACTATGGCTACACCTTC.